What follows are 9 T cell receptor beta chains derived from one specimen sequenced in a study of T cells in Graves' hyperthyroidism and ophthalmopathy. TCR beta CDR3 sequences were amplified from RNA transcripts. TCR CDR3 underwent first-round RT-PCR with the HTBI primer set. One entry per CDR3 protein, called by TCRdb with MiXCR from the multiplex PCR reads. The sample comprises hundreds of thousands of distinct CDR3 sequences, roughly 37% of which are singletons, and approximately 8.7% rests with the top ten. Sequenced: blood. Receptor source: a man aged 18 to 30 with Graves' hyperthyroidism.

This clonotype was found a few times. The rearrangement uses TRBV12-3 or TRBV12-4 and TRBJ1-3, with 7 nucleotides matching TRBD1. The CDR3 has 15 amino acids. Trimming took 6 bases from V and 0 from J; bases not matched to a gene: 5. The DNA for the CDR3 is TGTGCCAGCAGCCCAACAGGGGACTCTGGAAACACCATATATTTT. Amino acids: CASSPTGDSGNTIYF.

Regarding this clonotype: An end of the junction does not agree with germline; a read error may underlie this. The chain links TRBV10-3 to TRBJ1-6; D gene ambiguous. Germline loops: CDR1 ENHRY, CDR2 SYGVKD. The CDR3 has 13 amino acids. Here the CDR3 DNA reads TGTGCCAGCAGTCCCTTGAAGAATTCACCCCTCCACTTT. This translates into CASSPLKNSPLHF.

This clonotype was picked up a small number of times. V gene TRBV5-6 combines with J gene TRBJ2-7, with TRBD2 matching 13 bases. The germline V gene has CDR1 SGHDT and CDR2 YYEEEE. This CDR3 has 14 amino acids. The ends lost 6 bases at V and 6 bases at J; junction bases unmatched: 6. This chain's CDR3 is CASTTSGRASEQYF. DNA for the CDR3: TGTGCCAGCACCACTAGCGGGAGGGCCAGCGAGCAGTACTTC. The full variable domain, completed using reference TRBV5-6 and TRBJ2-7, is DAGVTQSPTHLIKTRGQQVTLRCSPKSGHDTVSWYQQALGQGPQFIFQYYEEEERQRGNFPDRFSGHQFPNYSSELNVNALLLGDSALYLCASTTSGRASEQYFGPGTRLTVT.

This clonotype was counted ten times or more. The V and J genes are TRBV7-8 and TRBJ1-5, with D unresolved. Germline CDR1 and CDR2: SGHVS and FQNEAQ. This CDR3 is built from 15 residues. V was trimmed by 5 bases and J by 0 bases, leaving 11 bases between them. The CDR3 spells CASSATQYSNQPQHF. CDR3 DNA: TGTGCCAGCAGCGCAACCCAGTATAGCAATCAGCCCCAGCATTTT.

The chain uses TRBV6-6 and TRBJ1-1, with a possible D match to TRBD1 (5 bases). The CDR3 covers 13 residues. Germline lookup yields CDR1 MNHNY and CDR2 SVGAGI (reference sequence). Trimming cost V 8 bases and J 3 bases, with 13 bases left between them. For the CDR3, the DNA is TGTGCCAGCGTGGGGCTTTTGGACACTGAAGCTTTCTTT. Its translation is CASVGLLDTEAFF.

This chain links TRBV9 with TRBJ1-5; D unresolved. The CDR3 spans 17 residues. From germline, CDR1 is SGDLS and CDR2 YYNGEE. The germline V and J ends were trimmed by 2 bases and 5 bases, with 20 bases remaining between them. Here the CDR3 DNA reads TGTGCCAGCAGCGTTATAGGGCGGATGGGAGCAGATCAGCCCCAGCATTTT. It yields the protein CASSVIGRMGADQPQHF.

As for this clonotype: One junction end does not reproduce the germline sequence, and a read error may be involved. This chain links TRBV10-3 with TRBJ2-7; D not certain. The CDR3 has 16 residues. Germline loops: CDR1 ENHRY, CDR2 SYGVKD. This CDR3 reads CASSFSLIGDSYEQYF. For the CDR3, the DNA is TGTGCCAGCAGTTTCTCTCTAATTGGGGATTCCTACGAGCAGTACTTC.

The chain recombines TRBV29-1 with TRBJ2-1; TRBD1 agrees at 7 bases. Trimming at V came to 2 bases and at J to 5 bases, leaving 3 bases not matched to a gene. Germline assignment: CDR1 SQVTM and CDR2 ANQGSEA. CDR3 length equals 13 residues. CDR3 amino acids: CSVELGTDNEQFF. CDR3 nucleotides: TGCAGCGTTGAACTTGGGACAGACAATGAGCAGTTCTTC.

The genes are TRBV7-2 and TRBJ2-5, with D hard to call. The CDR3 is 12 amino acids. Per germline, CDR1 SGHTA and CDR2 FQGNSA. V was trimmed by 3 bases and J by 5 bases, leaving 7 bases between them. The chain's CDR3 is CASSFPPETQYF. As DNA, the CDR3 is TGTGCCAGCAGCTTCCCCCCCGAGACCCAGTACTTC.